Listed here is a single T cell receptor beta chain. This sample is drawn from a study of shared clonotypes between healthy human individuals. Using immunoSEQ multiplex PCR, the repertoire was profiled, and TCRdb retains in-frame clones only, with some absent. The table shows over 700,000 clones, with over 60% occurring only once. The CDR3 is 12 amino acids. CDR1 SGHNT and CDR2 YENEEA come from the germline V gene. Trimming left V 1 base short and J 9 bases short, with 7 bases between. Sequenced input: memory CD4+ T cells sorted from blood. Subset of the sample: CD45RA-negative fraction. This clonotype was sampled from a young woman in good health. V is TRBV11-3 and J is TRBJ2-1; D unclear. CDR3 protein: CASSLGEGEQFF. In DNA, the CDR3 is TGTGCCAGCAGCTTAGGGGAAGGTGAGCAGTTCTTC.